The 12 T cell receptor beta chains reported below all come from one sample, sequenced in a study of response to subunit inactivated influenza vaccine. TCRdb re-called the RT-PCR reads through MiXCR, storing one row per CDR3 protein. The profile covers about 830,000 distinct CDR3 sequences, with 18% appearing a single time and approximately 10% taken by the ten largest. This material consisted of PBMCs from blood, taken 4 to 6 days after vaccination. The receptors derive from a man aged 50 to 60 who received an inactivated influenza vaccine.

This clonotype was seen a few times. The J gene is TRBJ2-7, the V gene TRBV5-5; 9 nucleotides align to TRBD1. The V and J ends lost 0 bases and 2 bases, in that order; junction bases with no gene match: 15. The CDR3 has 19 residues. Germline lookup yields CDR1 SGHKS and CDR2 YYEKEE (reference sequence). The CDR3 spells CASSLVVPGTGIRAYEQYF. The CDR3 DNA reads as TGTGCCAGCAGCTTGGTGGTCCCCGGGACAGGGATAAGGGCCTACGAGCAGTACTTC. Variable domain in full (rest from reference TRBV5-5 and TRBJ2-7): DAGVTQSPTHLIKTRGQQVTLRCSPISGHKSVSWYQQVLGQGPQFIFQYYEKEERGRGNFPDRFSARQFPNYSSELNVNALLLGDSALYLCASSLVVPGTGIRAYEQYFGPGTRLTVT.

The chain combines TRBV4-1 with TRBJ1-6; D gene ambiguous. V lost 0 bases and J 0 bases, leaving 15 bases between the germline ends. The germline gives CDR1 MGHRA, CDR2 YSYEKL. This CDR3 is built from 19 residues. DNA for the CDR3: TGCGCCAGCAGCCAAGATTTTATCCCGGGCAGCTCCTATAATTCACCCCTCCACTTT. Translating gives CASSQDFIPGSSYNSPLHF.

CDR3 nucleotides: TGCAGTGCATTGGGACTAGCGGGGGGGATTATAAGTGAGCAGTTCTTC. Protein sequence: CSALGLAGGIISEQFF. The chain recombines TRBV20-1 with TRBJ2-1; TRBD2 aligns across 16 bases. This CDR3 spans 16 amino acids. CDR1 and CDR2 (germline): DFQATT, SNEGSKA (reference sequence). The V and J ends lost 6 bases and 9 bases, in that order; junction bases with no gene match: 11.

The CDR3: CSVSKGLSETQYF. CDR3 nucleotide sequence: TGCAGCGTTTCGAAGGGGCTCTCAGAGACCCAGTACTTC. V gene TRBV29-1 combines with J gene TRBJ2-5; weak D call: TRBD1 (5 bases). Germline CDR1 reads SQVTM; CDR2 reads ANQGSEA. The CDR3 is 13 amino acids. V lost 5 bases and J 4 bases, leaving 14 bases between the germline ends. Variable domain in full (rest from reference TRBV29-1 and TRBJ2-5): SAVISQKPSRDICQRGTSLTIQCQVDSQVTMMFWYRQQPGQSLTLIATANQGSEATYESGFVIDKFPISRPNLTFSTLTVSNMSPEDSSIYLCSVSKGLSETQYFGPGTRLLVL.

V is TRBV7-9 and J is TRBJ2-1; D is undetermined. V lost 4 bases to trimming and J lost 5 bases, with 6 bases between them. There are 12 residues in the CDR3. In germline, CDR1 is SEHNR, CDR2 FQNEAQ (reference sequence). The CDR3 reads CASSWPDNEQFF. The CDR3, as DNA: TGTGCCAGCAGCTGGCCCGACAATGAGCAGTTCTTC.

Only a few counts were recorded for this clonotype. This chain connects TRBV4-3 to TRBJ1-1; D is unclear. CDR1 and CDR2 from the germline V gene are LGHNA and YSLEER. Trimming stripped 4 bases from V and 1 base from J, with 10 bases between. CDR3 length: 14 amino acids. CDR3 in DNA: TGCGCCAGCAGCCGCTCGGGTTGGAACACTGAAGCTTTCTTT. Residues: CASSRSGWNTEAFF.

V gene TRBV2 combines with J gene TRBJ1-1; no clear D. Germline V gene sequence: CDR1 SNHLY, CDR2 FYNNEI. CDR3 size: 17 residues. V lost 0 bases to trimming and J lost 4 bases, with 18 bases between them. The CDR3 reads CASSEALDRARGTEAFF. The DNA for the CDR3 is TGTGCCAGCAGTGAAGCCCTCGATAGAGCCCGAGGCACTGAAGCTTTCTTT.

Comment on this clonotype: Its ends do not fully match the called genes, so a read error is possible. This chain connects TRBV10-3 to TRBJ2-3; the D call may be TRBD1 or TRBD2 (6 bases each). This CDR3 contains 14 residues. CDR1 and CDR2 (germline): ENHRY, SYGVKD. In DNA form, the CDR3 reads TGTGACATCAGTGAAACAGGAGGGGGGGATACGCAGTATTTT. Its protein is CDISETGGGDTQYF.

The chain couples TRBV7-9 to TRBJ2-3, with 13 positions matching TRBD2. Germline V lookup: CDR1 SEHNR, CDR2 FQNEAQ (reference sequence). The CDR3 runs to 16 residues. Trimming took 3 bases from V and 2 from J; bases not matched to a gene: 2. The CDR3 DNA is TGTGCCAGCAGCTTCGGACTAGCGGGGGACACAGATACGCAGTATTTT. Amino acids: CASSFGLAGDTDTQYF.

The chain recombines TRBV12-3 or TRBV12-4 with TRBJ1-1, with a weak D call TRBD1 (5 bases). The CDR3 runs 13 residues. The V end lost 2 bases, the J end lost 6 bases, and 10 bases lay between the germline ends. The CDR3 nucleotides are TGTGCCAGCAGTTTATCAGGGAGTGCTGAAGCTTTCTTT. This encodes CASSLSGSAEAFF.

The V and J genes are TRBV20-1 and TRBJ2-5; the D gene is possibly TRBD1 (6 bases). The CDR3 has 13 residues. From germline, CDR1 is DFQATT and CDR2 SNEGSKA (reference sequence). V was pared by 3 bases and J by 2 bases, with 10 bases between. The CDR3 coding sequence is TGCAGTGCTAGTCACAGGGTACAAGAGACCCAGTACTTC. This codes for CSASHRVQETQYF.

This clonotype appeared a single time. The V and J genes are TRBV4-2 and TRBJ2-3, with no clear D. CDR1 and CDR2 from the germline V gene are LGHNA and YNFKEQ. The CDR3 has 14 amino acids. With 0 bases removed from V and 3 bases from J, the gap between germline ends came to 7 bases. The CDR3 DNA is TGTGCCAGCAGCCAAGATGTGGCAACAGATACGCAGTATTTT. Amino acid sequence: CASSQDVATDTQYF.